These 29 T cell receptor beta chains were sequenced from one sample in a study of T cell repertoires and HLA-DP antigens (dated by TCRdb to between 2017 and 2018). Library construction relied on the immunoSEQ multiplex PCR assay. TCRdb carries this immuneACCESS record with in-frame sequences only. Its versions omit some clonotypes, under half of them owing to an unresolved V gene in the studies checked, with the rest unexplained. Present in this sample are approximately 73,000 clones, around 80% of which were seen just once. 1.6% of the sample is taken by the ten largest. The antigens of these receptors remain unknown. Sequencing used CD4+ T cells from PBMCs. Receptors originate from a man aged 55 to 70 in good health and CMV-seronegative.

This chain connects TRBV19 to TRBJ1-1; D call uncertain. V lost 5 bases, J lost 0 bases, and 4 bases lay in between. This CDR3 has 12 residues. The germline CDR1 and CDR2 sequences are LNHDA and SQIVND (reference sequence). CDR3 sequence reads: CASSWVNTEAFF. The CDR3 nucleotides read TGTGCCAGTAGTTGGGTGAACACTGAAGCTTTCTTT.

This clone has more than one count but fewer than ten. The chain employs TRBV7-2 and TRBJ2-5; TRBD2 aligns across 12 bases. Trimming removed 5 bases from V and 2 bases from J; junction bases left unmatched: 12. The CDR3 loop spans 18 amino acids. Per germline, CDR1 SGHTA and CDR2 FQGNSA. The DNA of the CDR3 is TGTGCCAGCAGCCCGAGGGTGGCTAGCGGGAGGGAGCAAGAGACCCAGTACTTC. This gives the protein CASSPRVASGREQETQYF.

The chain links TRBV15 to TRBJ1-1; D is perhaps TRBD1 (5 bases). The V end was cut by 2 bases, the J end by 12 bases, with 22 bases between. CDR1 and CDR2 from the germline V gene are LNHNV and YYDKDF (reference sequence). The CDR3 is made up of 15 amino acids. Here the CDR3 reads CATSRPSGYRIMSFF. CDR3 bases: TGTGCCACCAGCAGACCGTCTGGATACAGGATTATGTCTTTCTTT.

The chain carries TRBV4-1 and TRBJ2-7; TRBD1 is a possible D gene (5 bases). V was trimmed by 6 bases and J by 3 bases, leaving 9 bases between them. This CDR3 spans 12 amino acids. Looked up from germline, CDR1 is MGHRA and CDR2 is YSYEKL. CDR3 region: CASRDMSYEQYF. The CDR3, as DNA: TGCGCCAGCAGGGACATGAGCTACGAGCAGTACTTC.

The chain uses TRBV5-1 and TRBJ2-3; D is ambiguous. V lost 0 bases and J 2 bases, leaving 10 bases between the germline ends. CDR3 length: 15 residues. Germline V gives CDR1 SGHRS, CDR2 YFSETQ. The chain's CDR3 is CASSLESRNTDTQYF. CDR3 sequence (DNA): TGCGCCAGCAGCTTGGAGTCCCGAAACACAGATACGCAGTATTTT.

This chain links TRBV29-1 with TRBJ1-1; no clear D gene. The CDR3 runs to 14 residues. V lost 3 bases, J lost 4 bases, and 15 bases lay in between. Germline lookup yields CDR1 SQVTM and CDR2 ANQGSEA. The CDR3 nucleotides read TGCAGCGTTGACCGTTTGGGAACTCTCACTGAAGCTTTCTTT. Translation: CSVDRLGTLTEAFF.

The rearrangement links TRBV7-9 to TRBJ2-3, with 7 bases that match TRBD2. The J segment lost 2 bases and the V segment lost 1 base, leaving 6 bases of the junction unmatched. The CDR3 is made up of 16 amino acids. Germline values: CDR1 SEHNR, CDR2 FQNEAQ (reference sequence). The CDR3 reads CASSLVAGAHTDTQYF. The CDR3 DNA reads as TGTGCCAGCAGCTTAGTAGCGGGCGCCCACACAGATACGCAGTATTTT.

This chain connects TRBV5-1 to TRBJ1-2; 7 nucleotides align to TRBD1. The CDR3 extends over 14 amino acids. The V gene's germline CDR1 is SGHRS and CDR2 YFSETQ. Trimming at V came to 3 bases and at J to 2 bases, leaving 4 bases not matched to a gene. The CDR3 here is CASSSPTGNYGYTF. The CDR3 DNA sequence: TGCGCCAGCAGCTCCCCGACAGGGAACTATGGCTACACCTTC.

The chain has TRBV19 and TRBJ1-5; D is perhaps TRBD1 (5 bases). This CDR3 is built from 16 residues. The V and J ends lost 2 bases and 6 bases respectively, with 17 bases between them. Germline V gene data show CDR1 as LNHDA and CDR2 as SQIVND (reference sequence). The DNA of the CDR3 is TGTGCCAGTAGTATAAGGGACGGGAGTGGGATTCAGCCCCAGCATTTT. Its protein product is CASSIRDGSGIQPQHF. The whole variable domain, filled in from reference TRBV19 and TRBJ1-5, reads DGGITQSPKYLFRKEGQNVTLSCEQNLNHDAMYWYRQDPGQGLRLIYYSQIVNDFQKGDIAEGYSVSREKKESFPLTVTSAQKNPTAFYLCASSIRDGSGIQPQHFGDGTRLSIL.

The chain combines TRBV19 with TRBJ2-5, with D possibly being TRBD1 or TRBD2 (5 bases each). The CDR3 loop spans 14 amino acids. V lost 6 bases and J lost 5, with 16 bases in between. From germline, CDR1 is LNHDA and CDR2 SQIVND (reference sequence). Written as DNA, the CDR3 is TGTGCCAGTAGGGGCGACGGGGCGACGGAGACCCAGTACTTC. Residues: CASRGDGATETQYF.

This chain joins TRBV5-5 and TRBJ2-3; D gene ambiguous. CDR3 size: 16 residues. Trimming took 2 bases from V and 0 from J, leaving 13 bases between them. Germline V lookup: CDR1 SGHKS, CDR2 YYEKEE (reference sequence). This CDR3 reads CASSFAPKTSTDTQYF. In DNA form, the CDR3 reads TGTGCCAGCAGCTTTGCGCCTAAAACTAGCACAGATACGCAGTATTTT.

In this sample, this clone turned up a few times. This chain connects TRBV19 to TRBJ2-1; perhaps TRBD1 as D (5 bases). Trimming stripped 0 bases from V and 9 bases from J, with 12 bases between. CDR1 is LNHDA and CDR2 is SQIVND in the germline V gene (reference sequence). The CDR3 length is 14 residues. The CDR3: CASSIDGALGEQFF. In DNA, the CDR3 is TGTGCCAGTAGTATAGATGGGGCACTGGGTGAGCAGTTCTTC.

V and J are TRBV4-2 and TRBJ2-3; TRBD2 matches 8 bases. Germline assignment: CDR1 LGHNA and CDR2 YNFKEQ. This CDR3 is built from 14 residues. The trim removed 4 bases at V and 2 bases at J, leaving 2 bases unmatched. The CDR3 sequence: CASSPGLATDTQYF. CDR3 in DNA: TGTGCCAGCAGCCCCGGACTAGCCACAGATACGCAGTATTTT.

The CDR3 nucleotides read TGTGCCAGCAGCCCACCCGGGGTATCCTATGGCTACACCTTC. Amino acids: CASSPPGVSYGYTF. The rearrangement links TRBV7-9 to TRBJ1-2, with D uncertain. CDR1 SEHNR and CDR2 FQNEAQ come from the germline V gene (reference sequence). V dropped 5 bases and J dropped 4 bases, with 14 bases sitting between them. This CDR3 is 14 amino acids long.

The rearrangement joins TRBV7-8 to TRBJ2-2; either TRBD1 or TRBD2 may supply D (5 bases each). Trimming cost V 2 bases and J 7 bases, with 14 bases left between them. This CDR3 spans 15 amino acids. Germline V gene lookup returns CDR1 SGHVS and CDR2 FQNEAQ. Written as DNA, the CDR3 is TGTGCCAGCAGCTTACAGGGAGTTAGTGACGGGGAGCTGTTTTTT. Translating it yields CASSLQGVSDGELFF.

This chain connects TRBV7-2 to TRBJ2-6; D gene unclear. The CDR3 runs to 15 residues. In germline, CDR1 is SGHTA, CDR2 FQGNSA. V was trimmed by 2 bases and J by 2 bases, leaving 7 bases between them. The CDR3 loop is CASSLNGPGANVLTF. The CDR3 DNA is TGTGCCAGCAGCTTAAACGGACCTGGGGCCAACGTCCTGACTTTC.

Notes on this clone: The same CDR3 also results from other DNA sequences found in this sample. The genes are TRBV5-1 and TRBJ2-2, with a weak D call TRBD2 (7 bases). The CDR3 is 15 amino acids. Germline CDR1 and CDR2: SGHRS and YFSETQ. The V gene lost 3 bases and the J gene lost 3 bases, with 12 bases spanning the gap. The CDR3 region is CASSSEGGHTGELFF. The CDR3, as DNA: TGCGCCAGCAGCTCCGAGGGGGGGCACACCGGGGAGCTGTTTTTT.

The chain couples TRBV30 to TRBJ1-5; 7 bases line up with TRBD1. The CDR3 has 13 residues. Germline values: CDR1 GTSNPN, CDR2 SVGIG (reference sequence). The ends lost 7 bases at V and 2 bases at J; junction bases unmatched: 5. CDR3 in amino acids: CASSGGGNQPQHF. CDR3 bases: TGTGCCTCGTCAGGGGGAGGCAATCAGCCCCAGCATTTT.

The chain recombines TRBV7-2 with TRBJ2-7; TRBD2 matches 12 bases. This CDR3 has 16 residues. In germline, CDR1 is SGHTA, CDR2 FQGNSA. V dropped 5 bases and J dropped 0; count of bases not matched to a gene: 5. The CDR3 loop is CASSLGLAGSSYEQYV. For the CDR3, the DNA is TGTGCCAGCAGCCTAGGACTAGCGGGGAGCTCCTACGAGCAGTACGTC.

Note on this clone: The sample has other DNA sequences that encode this CDR3 too. CDR3 sequence reads: CASSPGLAAYNEQFF. CDR3 in DNA: TGTGCCAGCTCACCAGGGCTAGCGGCCTACAATGAGCAGTTCTTC. This chain uses TRBV18 with TRBJ2-1; 7 bases match TRBD2. The CDR3 loop spans 15 amino acids. The V gene end was trimmed by 2 bases and the J gene end by 2 bases; junction bases not matched to a gene: 3. CDR1 is KGHSH, CDR2 LQKENI, per germline. Full variable domain (outside the CDR3, taken from reference TRBV18 and TRBJ2-1): NAGVMQNPRHLVRRRGQEARLRCSPMKGHSHVYWYRQLPEEGLKFMVYLQKENIIDESGMPKERFSAEFPKEGPSILRIQQVVRGDSAAYFCASSPGLAAYNEQFFGPGTRLTVL.

J is TRBJ2-3 and V is TRBV6-5; no clear D gene. Germline V gives CDR1 MNHEY, CDR2 SVGAGI. The CDR3 is made up of 13 amino acids. Trimming removed 0 bases at V and 4 bases at J, with 5 bases between. The CDR3 spells CASSYSRPDTQYF. The CDR3 bases are TGTGCCAGCAGTTACTCCAGGCCAGATACGCAGTATTTT.

The V gene is TRBV4-1, the J gene TRBJ1-2, with D perhaps matching TRBD1 (5 bases). The CDR3 covers 14 residues. Trimming cost V 3 bases and J 3 bases, with 11 bases left between them. Germline values: CDR1 MGHRA, CDR2 YSYEKL. The CDR3 loop reads CASSHPVRDYGYTF. CDR3 coding DNA: TGCGCCAGCAGCCACCCTGTCAGGGACTATGGCTACACCTTC.

The CDR3: CAWTPSSYNEQFF. The CDR3 DNA reads as TGTGCCTGGACGCCTAGCTCCTACAATGAGCAGTTCTTC. This chain connects TRBV30 to TRBJ2-1; D remains unclear. Germline V gene data show CDR1 as GTSNPN and CDR2 as SVGIG (reference sequence). Deletions cut 4 bases from V and 0 bases from J, with 7 bases between. This CDR3 is 13 amino acids long.

Many counts were recorded for this clone. The rearrangement links TRBV10-3 to TRBJ1-5; D uncertain. The germline gives CDR1 ENHRY, CDR2 SYGVKD. The CDR3 extends over 13 amino acids. Trimming left V 8 bases short and J 4 bases short, with 12 bases between. The CDR3: CAIRNEWNQPQHF. In nucleotides, the CDR3 is TGTGCCATCCGCAATGAGTGGAATCAGCCCCAGCATTTT.

The chain combines TRBV5-6 with TRBJ2-2; D unresolved. This CDR3 contains 14 residues. V was clipped by 4 bases and J by 1 base, with 8 bases between them. Germline V CDR1 and CDR2: SGHDT, YYEEEE. Here the CDR3 DNA reads TGTGCCAGCAGCATCTTCGAGAACACCGGGGAGCTGTTTTTT. Residues: CASSIFENTGELFF.

The chain joins TRBV15 to TRBJ2-5, with no clear D. V gave up 2 bases and J gave up 3 bases, with 16 bases separating them. Germline CDR1 and CDR2: LNHNV and YYDKDF (reference sequence). The CDR3 sequence is 16 residues long. CDR3 sequence reads: CATSRSLGPDEETQYF. The CDR3 DNA sequence: TGTGCCACCAGCAGATCCTTAGGGCCGGACGAAGAGACCCAGTACTTC.

Only one count was recorded for this clone. The same CDR3 is also encoded by other DNA sequences in this sample. The gene calls are TRBV18 and TRBJ2-5, with no clear D. The ends were cut back, 1 base at V and 4 bases at J, with 7 bases in the middle. This CDR3 is 13 amino acids long. In germline, CDR1 is KGHSH, CDR2 LQKENI. Here the CDR3 reads CASSPQGRETQYF. The CDR3 coding sequence is TGTGCCAGCTCACCACAGGGTCGAGAGACCCAGTACTTC.

The chain uses TRBV28 and TRBJ1-1; tentative D call: TRBD1 (5 bases). The CDR3 is 16 residues long. Germline CDR1 MDHEN, CDR2 SYDVKM. Trimming shortened V by 4 bases and J by 1 base, and 16 bases separated the two germline ends. Here the CDR3 reads CASSSAARQQNTEAFF. The CDR3 nucleotides are TGTGCCAGCAGTTCCGCCGCCCGACAGCAGAACACTGAAGCTTTCTTT.

V gene TRBV28 combines with J gene TRBJ2-7; 15 nucleotides match TRBD2. Trimming removed 11 bases from V and 1 base from J; junction bases left unmatched: 12. CDR3 length: 17 amino acids. Germline V gives CDR1 MDHEN, CDR2 SYDVKM. The CDR3 DNA reads TGTGCCGTCCTCCCGGGACTAGCGGGGGGAAGGTCCTACGAGCAGTACTTC. It specifies CAVLPGLAGGRSYEQYF.